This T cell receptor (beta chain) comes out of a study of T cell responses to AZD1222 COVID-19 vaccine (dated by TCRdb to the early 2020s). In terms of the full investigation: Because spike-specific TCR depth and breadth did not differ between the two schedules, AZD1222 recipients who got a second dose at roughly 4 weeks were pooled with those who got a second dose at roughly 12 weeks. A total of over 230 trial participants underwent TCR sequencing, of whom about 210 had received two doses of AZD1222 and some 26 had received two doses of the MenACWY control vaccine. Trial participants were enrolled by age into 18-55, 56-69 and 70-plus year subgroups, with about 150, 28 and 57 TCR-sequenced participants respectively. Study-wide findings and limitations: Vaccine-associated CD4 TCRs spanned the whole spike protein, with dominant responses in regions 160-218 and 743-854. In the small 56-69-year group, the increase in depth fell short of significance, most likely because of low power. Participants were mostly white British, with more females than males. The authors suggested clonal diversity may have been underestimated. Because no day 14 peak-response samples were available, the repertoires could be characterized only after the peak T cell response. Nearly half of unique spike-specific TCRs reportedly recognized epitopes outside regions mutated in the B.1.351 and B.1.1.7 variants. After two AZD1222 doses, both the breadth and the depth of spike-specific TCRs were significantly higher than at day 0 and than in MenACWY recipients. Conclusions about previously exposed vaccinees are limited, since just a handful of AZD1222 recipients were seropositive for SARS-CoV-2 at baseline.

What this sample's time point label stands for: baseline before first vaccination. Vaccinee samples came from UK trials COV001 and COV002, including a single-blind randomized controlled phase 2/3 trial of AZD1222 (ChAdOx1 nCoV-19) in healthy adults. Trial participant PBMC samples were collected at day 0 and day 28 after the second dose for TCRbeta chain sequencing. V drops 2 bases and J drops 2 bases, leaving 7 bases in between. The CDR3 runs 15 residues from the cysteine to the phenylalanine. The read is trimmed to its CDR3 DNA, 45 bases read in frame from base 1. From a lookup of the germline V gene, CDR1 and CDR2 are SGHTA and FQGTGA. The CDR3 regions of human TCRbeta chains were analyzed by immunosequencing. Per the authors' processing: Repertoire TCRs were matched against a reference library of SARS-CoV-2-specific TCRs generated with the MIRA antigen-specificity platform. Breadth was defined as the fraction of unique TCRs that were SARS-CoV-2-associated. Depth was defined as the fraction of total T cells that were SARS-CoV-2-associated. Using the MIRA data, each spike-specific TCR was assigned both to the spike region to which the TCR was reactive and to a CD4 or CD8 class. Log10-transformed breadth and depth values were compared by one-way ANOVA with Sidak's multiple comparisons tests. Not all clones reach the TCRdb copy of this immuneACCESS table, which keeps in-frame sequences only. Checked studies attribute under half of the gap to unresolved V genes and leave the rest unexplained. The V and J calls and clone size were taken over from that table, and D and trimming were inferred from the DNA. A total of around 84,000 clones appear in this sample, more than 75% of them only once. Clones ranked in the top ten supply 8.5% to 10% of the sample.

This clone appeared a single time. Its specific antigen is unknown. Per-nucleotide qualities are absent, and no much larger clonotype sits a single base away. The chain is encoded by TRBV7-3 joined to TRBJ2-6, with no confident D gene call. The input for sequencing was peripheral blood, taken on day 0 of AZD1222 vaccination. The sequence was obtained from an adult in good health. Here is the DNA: TGTGCCAGCAGCTTAGCGGCTCCTGGGGCCAACGTCCTGACTTTC. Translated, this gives CASSLAAPGANVLTF. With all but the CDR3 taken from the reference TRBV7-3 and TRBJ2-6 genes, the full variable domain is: GAGVSQTPSNKVTEKGKYVELRCDPISGHTALYWYRQSLGQGPEFLIYFQGTGAADDSGLPNDRFFAVRPEGSVSTLKIQRTERGDSAVYLCASSLAAPGANVLTFGAGSRLTVL.